This paragraph reports one T cell receptor (beta chain). This clonotype has only one observation. Its specific antigen is unknown. No qualities accompany the bases; no much larger clone lies one base away. Taken from cysteine to phenylalanine, the CDR3 has 15 residues. Of the read, only the CDR3 DNA is kept; its 45 bases are in frame from base 1. The CDR1 and CDR2 encoded by the germline V gene are SQVTM and ANQGSEA. The V and J ends are trimmed by 2 bases and 4 bases, leaving 15 bases between them. Library preparation was by 5' RACE. Sequenced on an Illumina HiSeq 2500. The second PCR ran for about 6 to 11 cycles and used a J-beta primer mix along with a sample-barcoded 5' primer. A unique molecular identifier was introduced onto each TCR beta cDNA molecule by a template-switch 5' adaptor carrying 12 random nucleotides. Each sample yielded at least 2.5 million CDR3-containing paired-end reads. First-strand cDNA synthesis was performed from all RNA using the Mint cDNA synthesis kit, with priming by a TRBC-specific oligonucleotide. All cDNA was treated with uracil-DNA glycosylase and then went through a first 18-cycle PCR with the universal primers M1SS and BC2_uni_R. Under the source paper's analysis protocol: For normalization, 1 million high-quality reads, each with a distinct molecular identifier, were randomly selected from each sample. Instead of being binned into consensus sequences, reads with shared molecular identifiers were discarded. MiTCR, run with a Q25 quality threshold and the strictest error-elimination algorithm, handled CDR3 identification, clonotype clustering and error correction. A nonparametric unseen species model using Euler transformation provided a lower-bound estimate of total TCR beta diversity. The raw public data were reprocessed by TCRdb itself: fastp quality trimming at Q25, MiXCR clonotype calling, in-frame beta chains only. A single entry per CDR3 protein holds the most common genes and DNA from its merged rows. In this record, the V and J calls reflect TCRdb's handling and not the investigators' own analysis. The sample table records 1.4 million or so distinct CDR3 sequences; less than 45% of these occur just once. The biggest ten clones account for less than 5% of the sample.

These data belong to a study of blood T cells in healthy people across ages (dated by TCRdb to about 2015). Background on the whole study: In model experiments, roughly one uniquely barcoded TCR beta cDNA molecule per two T cells was captured by template switching. The donors were split into four age groups: young (average 16 years), middle-aged (about 40), aged (roughly 65) and long-lived (over 75). Age-related changes in TCR beta repertoire diversity were measured in the study by deep sequencing normalized with unique cDNA molecular identifiers. For two donors (one aged 18 to 30 and one aged 80 or older), the study analyzed two additional independent replicas of 1 million unique cDNA reads from the same blood draw. To avoid experimental bias, donors of different ages were spread randomly across the sequencing lanes. Findings and caveats that apply to the study as a whole: The percentage of naive T cells measured by flow cytometry correlated strongly with observed TCR beta diversity. The CMV infection status of donors was not known, potentially confounding age-related changes in expanded clonotypes. As age increased, observed TCR beta diversity per million T cells dropped in a roughly linear way, and a significant reduction was already evident by age about 36. Estimates of total diversity from one million sequenced T cells were regarded as lower bounds and underestimates. Because profiling used bulk unsorted PBMCs, naive and antigen-experienced compartments could not be compared conclusively. Compared with the aged group, the long-lived group had more naive CD4+ T cells, fewer expanded clones and increased TCR diversity, suggesting age selection.

Systemically healthy Caucasian individuals from Russia, 39 in total and aged about 6 to 95 years, were included as donors. Approximately 9.3 milliliters of peripheral blood were collected from each donor into EDTA-treated Vacutainer tubes. PBMCs were isolated by Ficoll-Paque density-gradient centrifugation, with at least 6.5 million obtained per sample. Total RNA was extracted from PBMCs with Trizol reagent, with at least 6 micrograms obtained per sample. For every donor, an aliquot of PBMCs went through flow cytometry to measure the percentages of naive CD45RAhigh/CD27high T cells. The chain is made from TRBV29-1 and TRBJ2-1; TRBD1 is perhaps the D gene, given 6 matching bases. The TCR comes from a woman younger than 30 in good health. The source material was blood. The sequenced DNA: TGCAGCGTTGAACCTAGGGTGGGGGCATACAATGAGCAGTTCTTC. Its protein is CSVEPRVGAYNEQFF.